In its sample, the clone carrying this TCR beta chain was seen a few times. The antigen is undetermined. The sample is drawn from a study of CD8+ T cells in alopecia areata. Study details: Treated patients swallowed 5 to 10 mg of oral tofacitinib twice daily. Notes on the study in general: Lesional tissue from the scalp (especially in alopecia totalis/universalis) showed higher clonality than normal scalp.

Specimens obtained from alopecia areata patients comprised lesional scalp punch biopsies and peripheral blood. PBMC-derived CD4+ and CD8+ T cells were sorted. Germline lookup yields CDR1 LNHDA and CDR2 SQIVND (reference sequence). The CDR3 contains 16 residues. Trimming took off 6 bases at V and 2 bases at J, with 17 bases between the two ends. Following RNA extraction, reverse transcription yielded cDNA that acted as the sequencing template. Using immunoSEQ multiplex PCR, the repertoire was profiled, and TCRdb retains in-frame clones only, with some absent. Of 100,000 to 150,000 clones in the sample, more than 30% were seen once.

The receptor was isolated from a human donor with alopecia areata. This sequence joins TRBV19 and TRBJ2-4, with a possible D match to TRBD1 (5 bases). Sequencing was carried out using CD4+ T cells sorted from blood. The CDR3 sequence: CASSTATAGTKNIQYF. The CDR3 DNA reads TGTGCCAGTAGCACAGCGACGGCAGGGACCAAAAACATTCAGTACTTC.